These 13 T cell receptor beta chains came from one sample sequenced in a study of human T cells and chemical hapten exposure. Time point given: patch test 2, 6 weeks after DPC sensitization. The treatment was: therapeutic diphenylcyclopropenone sensitization with weekly scalp DPC. TCRdb reprocessed the RACE reads with MiXCR, giving one entry per CDR3 protein. The sample has 80,000 to 95,000 distinct CDR3 sequences, approximately 10% seen once. This sample comprised whole blood, obtained in connection with sensitization to the hapten diphenylcyclopropenone (DPC). These receptors were taken from a man aged 40-49 years with alopecia areata. Some clones in this sample may be carry-over from other donors' samples.

This clonotype was counted at least ten times. The V call is TRBV20-1, the J call TRBJ1-3; D not resolved. The CDR3 consists of 11 residues. V was cut by 1 base and J by 4 bases, with 2 bases left in between. Germline lookup yields CDR1 DFQATT and CDR2 SNEGSKA (reference sequence). The CDR3 here is CSARAGNTIYF. Here the CDR3 DNA reads TGCAGTGCTAGAGCGGGAAACACCATATATTTT.

The chain uses TRBV20-1 and TRBJ1-1; 7 nucleotides agree with TRBD1. The V gene end was trimmed by 1 base and the J gene end by 5 bases; junction bases not matched to a gene: 13. The CDR3 consists of 16 residues. Germline V gene lookup returns CDR1 DFQATT and CDR2 SNEGSKA (reference sequence). The CDR3 spells CSARGPLQGPGTEAFF. CDR3 DNA: TGCAGTGCTAGAGGGCCCTTACAGGGGCCAGGGACTGAAGCTTTCTTT.

Ten or more counts support this clonotype. The CDR3 spells CASSQDRTLTEAFF. The CDR3 nucleotides are TGCGCCAGCAGCCAAGATAGAACGTTGACTGAAGCTTTCTTT. J is TRBJ1-1 and V is TRBV4-3; D uncertain. This CDR3 contains 14 residues. From germline, CDR1 is LGHNA and CDR2 YSLEER. V shed 0 bases and J shed 5 bases, with 10 bases lying between them.

This clonotype turned up a few times. The V gene is TRBV29-1, the J gene TRBJ2-5; tentatively, D is TRBD2 (9 bases). The CDR3 totals 14 residues. Trimming took 6 bases from V and 7 from J, leaving 21 bases between them. CDR1 is SQVTM and CDR2 is ANQGSEA in the germline V gene. The chain's CDR3 is CSVASGTGEGTQYF. In DNA, the CDR3 is TGCAGCGTAGCTAGCGGGACAGGCGAGGGGACCCAGTACTTC.

The chain employs TRBV28 and TRBJ2-5; 9 positions agree with TRBD1. The CDR3 is made up of 15 amino acids. Trimming cost V 5 bases and J 3 bases; bases outside gene matches: 7. Germline V CDR1 and CDR2: MDHEN, SYDVKM. CDR3 residues: CASSGSGQGKETQYF. The CDR3 DNA reads as TGTGCCAGCAGTGGTTCGGGACAGGGTAAAGAGACCCAGTACTTC.

This clonotype was detected a few times. The V gene is TRBV3-1, the J gene TRBJ2-3; D is possibly TRBD1 (5 bases). V was trimmed by 1 base and J by 4 bases, leaving 12 bases between them. Germline-derived CDR1 and CDR2 are LGHDT and YNNKEL (reference sequence). This CDR3 contains 15 residues. CDR3 nucleotides: TGTGCCAGCAGCCAAGTTACAGGTCATCCAGATACGCAGTATTTT. This gives the protein CASSQVTGHPDTQYF.

This clonotype was seen ten or more times. The chain combines TRBV29-1 with TRBJ1-1; D is perhaps TRBD1 (5 bases). The CDR3 is 13 amino acids. Trimming cost V 4 bases and J 3 bases, with 12 bases left between them. CDR1 and CDR2 (germline): SQVTM, ANQGSEA. This CDR3 is CSVALGAYTEAFF. The CDR3 DNA reads TGCAGCGTTGCTCTAGGGGCCTACACTGAAGCTTTCTTT. Based on the CDR3 plus reference TRBV29-1 and TRBJ1-1, the full variable domain is SAVISQKPSRDICQRGTSLTIQCQVDSQVTMMFWYRQQPGQSLTLIATANQGSEATYESGFVIDKFPISRPNLTFSTLTVSNMSPEDSSIYLCSVALGAYTEAFFGQGTRLTVV.

About this clonotype: A clone one base away is much larger, so this may be a read error. The rearrangement uses TRBV12-3 or TRBV12-4 and TRBJ2-1, with TRBD2 matching over 12 bases. The CDR3 extends over 15 amino acids. CDR3 sequence (DNA): TGTGCCAACAGTTCGGGACTAGCGGGTTACAATGAGCAGTTCTTC. It translates to CANSSGLAGYNEQFF.

The chain joins TRBV29-1 to TRBJ2-5; 12 bases are shared with TRBD1. V lost 6 bases and J lost 5; bases outside the gene matches: 10. The CDR3 length is 15 residues. CDR1 and CDR2 from the germline V gene are SQVTM and ANQGSEA. The CDR3 loop reads CSVLPGTGGWETQYF. As DNA, the CDR3 is TGCAGCGTCCTACCCGGGACAGGGGGCTGGGAGACCCAGTACTTC.

This chain uses TRBV5-6 with TRBJ1-3; D uncertain. V lost 3 bases to trimming and J lost 4 bases, with 11 bases between them. Looked up from germline, CDR1 is SGHDT and CDR2 is YYEEEE. CDR3 length: 14 amino acids. The DNA for the CDR3 is TGTGCCAGCAGCTACGGGCCGGCGGGAAACACCATATATTTT. Protein product: CASSYGPAGNTIYF.

This clonotype turned up a few times. The genes are TRBV24-1 and TRBJ2-3; D remains unclear. CDR3 length equals 12 residues. Germline CDR1 is KGHDR and CDR2 is SFDVKD. The V and J ends lost 2 bases and 5 bases respectively, with 4 bases between them. The CDR3 sequence: CATSDSKDTQYF. The CDR3 DNA sequence: TGTGCCACCAGTGATTCTAAAGATACGCAGTATTTT.

A few counts support this clonotype. The V gene is TRBV10-3, the J gene TRBJ2-3, with a weak D call TRBD2 (5 bases). From germline, CDR1 is ENHRY and CDR2 SYGVKD. The CDR3 runs 15 residues. V was cut by 10 bases and J by 0 bases, with 17 bases left in between. The chain's CDR3 is CATLKDPGSTDTQYF. The CDR3 nucleotides are TGTGCCACCCTAAAAGACCCGGGGAGCACAGATACGCAGTATTTT.

The V call is TRBV5-1, the J call TRBJ1-4, with a weak D call TRBD1 (5 bases). The V end lost 0 bases, the J end lost 3 bases, and 12 bases lay between the germline ends. The CDR3 length is 16 residues. The V gene's germline CDR1 is SGHRS and CDR2 YFSETQ. Here the CDR3 DNA reads TGCGCCAGCAGCTTGGAAAGGGGACCAGCTAATGAAAAACTGTTTTTT. This encodes CASSLERGPANEKLFF.